Each of the 17 T cell receptor beta chains below was sequenced from the same sample in a study of CD8+ T cells in alopecia areata. RNA extraction was followed by reverse transcription into cDNA, which acted as the sequencing template. Only in-frame clones appear in the TCRdb table, and some are missing; sequencing was by immunoSEQ multiplex PCR. The data contain around 99,000 clones, over 80% of them seen just once; the ten biggest clones take up around a quarter. Sample treatment: oral pan-JAK inhibitor, 5-10 mg twice daily. Specimen: CD8+ T cells sorted from blood, collected at week 24, from a patient treated with tofacitinib. These receptors were taken from a human donor with alopecia areata.

This clone has just a few counts. The rearrangement links TRBV7-9 to TRBJ2-1; D not resolved. V dropped 1 base and J dropped 4 bases, with 8 bases sitting between them. Germline-derived CDR1 and CDR2 are SEHNR and FQNEAQ (reference sequence). This CDR3 has 14 amino acids. CDR3 in amino acids: CASSLVSQYNEQFF. DNA of the CDR3: TGTGCCAGCAGCTTAGTATCCCAATACAATGAGCAGTTCTTC.

This clone was seen a few times. DNA for the CDR3: TGTGCCAGCAGCCCGACTAGCGGGAGCTCCTACAATGAGCAGTTCTTC. This encodes CASSPTSGSSYNEQFF. This sequence joins TRBV7-3 and TRBJ2-1; 12 positions match TRBD2. CDR1 and CDR2 (germline): SGHTA, FQGTGA. V dropped 5 bases and J dropped 0; count of bases not matched to a gene: 2. This CDR3 is 16 amino acids long.

The chain couples TRBV27 to TRBJ1-5, with 7 bases fitting TRBD1. CDR1 and CDR2 from the germline V gene are MNHEY and SMNVEV (reference sequence). V was clipped by 7 bases and J by 4 bases; unmatched bases: 4. This CDR3 has 13 residues. CDR3 DNA: TGTGCCAGCACGTCAGGGGGGAATCAGCCCCAGCATTTT. As protein: CASTSGGNQPQHF.

This chain links TRBV29-1 with TRBJ2-6; D perhaps matches TRBD2 (5 bases). The CDR3 consists of 15 residues. Deletions cut 7 bases from V and 0 bases from J, with 13 bases between. Per the germline V gene, CDR1 is SQVTM and CDR2 is ANQGSEA. This chain's CDR3 is CSAKTGSSGANVLTF. DNA for the CDR3: TGCAGCGCCAAGACGGGGAGCTCTGGGGCCAACGTCCTGACTTTC.

The chain is built from TRBV7-9 and TRBJ2-2, with D perhaps TRBD1 (5 bases). The length of the CDR3 is 19 residues. With 4 bases removed from V and 0 bases from J, the gap between germline ends came to 21 bases. Looked up from germline, CDR1 is SEHNR and CDR2 is FQNEAQ (reference sequence). DNA of the CDR3: TGTGCCAGCAGCTCCACCTTGGGGCGGCTCTCAACGAACACCGGGGAGCTGTTTTTT. Translation gives CASSSTLGRLSTNTGELFF.

The chain recombines TRBV4-2 with TRBJ2-7; 7 positions match TRBD2. The ends lost 3 bases at V and 3 bases at J; junction bases unmatched: 5. CDR3 length: 14 amino acids. The germline V gene has CDR1 LGHNA and CDR2 YNFKEQ. The CDR3 is CASSQGLQLYEQYF. The DNA for the CDR3 is TGTGCCAGCAGCCAGGGACTACAACTCTACGAGCAGTACTTC.

The CDR3 spells CASSQLAGASYNEQFF. CDR3 in DNA: TGCGCCAGCAGCCAACTAGCGGGGGCCTCCTACAATGAGCAGTTCTTC. The J gene is TRBJ2-1, the V gene TRBV4-1; 10 bases align to TRBD2. Germline assignment: CDR1 MGHRA and CDR2 YSYEKL. CDR3 size: 16 residues. The junction had 1 base not matched to a gene; V was cut back by 2 bases and J by 0 bases.

The V gene is TRBV7-9, the J gene TRBJ1-5; no clear D gene. Germline loops: CDR1 SEHNR, CDR2 FQNEAQ (reference sequence). V shed 5 bases and J shed 8 bases, with 10 bases lying between them. The CDR3 contains 12 residues. The CDR3 coding sequence is TGTGCCAGCAGCCCGGGTGGGGAGCCCCAGCATTTT. Its protein product is CASSPGGEPQHF. The variable domain in full, completed from reference TRBV7-9 and TRBJ1-5, reads DTGVSQNPRHKITKRGQNVTFRCDPISEHNRLYWYRQTLGQGPEFLTYFQNEAQLEKSRLLSDRFSAERPKGSFSTLEIQRTEQGDSAMYLCASSPGGEPQHFGDGTRLSIL.

The chain joins TRBV7-2 to TRBJ1-5, with D possibly TRBD1 on 6 matching bases. V lost 1 base and J 1 base, leaving 20 bases between the germline ends. CDR1 is SGHTA, CDR2 FQGNSA, per germline. This CDR3 has 19 amino acids. The CDR3 here is CASSLVVGGWGTSNQPQHF. The CDR3 DNA is TGTGCCAGCAGCTTAGTCGTGGGGGGCTGGGGGACAAGCAATCAGCCCCAGCATTTT.

This clone was counted once. The V gene is TRBV1, the J gene TRBJ1-1; TRBD1 is the table's D call, not checked against the DNA. TRBV1 is recorded as a pseudogene. The CDR3 has 17 amino acids. The CDR3 loop is CTSSQDRPREPNTEAFF. The CDR3 nucleotides read TGCACCAGCAGCCAAGACCGGCCCAGGGAACCGAACACTGAAGCTTTCTTT.

The chain recombines TRBV12-5 with TRBJ2-2, with 11 bases lining up with TRBD2. Unmatched junction bases numbered 5, after V lost 3 bases and J lost 5 bases. The CDR3 consists of 16 residues. CDR1 and CDR2 from the germline V gene are LGHNT and FRNRAP. CDR3 sequence reads: CASGFLAGGRTGELFF. CDR3 sequence (DNA): TGTGCTAGTGGTTTTCTAGCGGGGGGAAGGACCGGGGAGCTGTTTTTT. Together with reference TRBV12-5 and TRBJ2-2, the CDR3 gives the full variable domain: DARVTQTPRHKVTEMGQEVTMRCQPILGHNTVFWYRQTMMQGLELLAYFRNRAPLDDSGMPKDRFSAEMPDATLATLKIQPSEPRDSAVYFCASGFLAGGRTGELFFGEGSRLTVL.

The rearrangement joins TRBV27 to TRBJ2-3, with D possibly being TRBD1 (6 bases). Germline loops: CDR1 MNHEY, CDR2 SMNVEV (reference sequence). The CDR3 sequence is 15 residues long. V lost 2 bases and J 6 bases, leaving 15 bases between the germline ends. Written as DNA, the CDR3 is TGTGCCAGCAGTTTAGGAACAGGGTTAGGCGATACGCAGTATTTT. It yields the protein CASSLGTGLGDTQYF.

The chain uses TRBV30 and TRBJ2-2; D call uncertain. The CDR3 is 13 amino acids. The V end lost 4 bases, the J end lost 4 bases, and 10 bases lay between the germline ends. Germline CDR1 GTSNPN, CDR2 SVGIG (reference sequence). The CDR3 spells CAWNTVGTGELFF. For the CDR3, the DNA is TGTGCCTGGAATACTGTGGGCACCGGGGAGCTGTTTTTT. The variable domain in full, with the rest retrieved from reference TRBV30 and TRBJ2-2, is SQTIHQWPATLVQPVGSPLSLECTVEGTSNPNLYWYRQAAGRGLQLLFYSVGIGQISSEVPQNLSASRPQDRQFILSSKKLLLSDSGFYLCAWNTVGTGELFFGEGSRLTVL.

This chain joins TRBV7-9 and TRBJ2-7, with 7 positions matching TRBD2. The germline gives CDR1 SEHNR, CDR2 FQNEAQ (reference sequence). V was pared by 5 bases and J by 6 bases, with 7 bases of the junction left unmatched. This CDR3 comprises 13 residues. The CDR3 DNA reads TGTGCCAGCAGCCCCACGGGGGGAAGCGAGCAGTACTTC. Its protein is CASSPTGGSEQYF.

The genes are TRBV27 and TRBJ2-7, with 9 positions matching TRBD1. This CDR3 comprises 14 residues. J gave up 4 bases and V 5 bases, and 6 bases lay outside the gene matches. Germline CDR1 MNHEY, CDR2 SMNVEV (reference sequence). The CDR3 bases are TGTGCCAGCAGTGGGGGGACAGGGTTGTACGAGCAGTACTTC. Amino acids: CASSGGTGLYEQYF.

A word on this clone: Distinct nucleotide sequences in the sample also encode this CDR3. The CDR3 here is CASSQDRGGGYEQYF. For the CDR3, the DNA is TGCGCCAGCAGCCAAGATCGGGGCGGGGGCTACGAGCAGTACTTC. V is TRBV4-3 and J is TRBJ2-7, with 7 nucleotides matching TRBD2. This CDR3 comprises 15 residues. Trimming cost V 0 bases and J 3 bases; bases outside gene matches: 5. CDR1 LGHNA and CDR2 YSLEER come from the germline V gene.

The rearrangement joins TRBV19 to TRBJ2-1; a weak D match, TRBD1 (6 bases). The CDR3 covers 13 residues. Between the trimmed V and J ends, which lost 5 bases and 6 bases, there was a span of 11 bases. CDR1 and CDR2 (germline): LNHDA, SQIVND (reference sequence). The CDR3 sequence is CASSQGTGNEQFF. The CDR3 region has the DNA TGTGCCAGTAGTCAGGGGACGGGCAATGAGCAGTTCTTC.